The TCR beta chain described here comes from a study of control samples from healthy donors and cancer patients. TCRdb's copy holds only in-frame clones and misses some; the assay was immunoSEQ multiplex PCR. The sample lists 110,000 or so clones; roughly 91% were seen once. CDR3 length equals 17 residues. J gave up 4 bases and V 3 bases, and 8 bases lay outside the gene matches. The germline V gene encodes CDR1 LGHNA and CDR2 YSLEER. The material sequenced was blood. The clonotype comes from a woman in her 50s in good health. The chain has TRBV4-3 and TRBJ2-3; the match to TRBD2 covers 12 bases. CDR3 bases: TGCGCCAGCAGCCAGGAACTAGCGGGAGGAACGGCAGATACGCAGTATTTT. As protein: CASSQELAGGTADTQYF.